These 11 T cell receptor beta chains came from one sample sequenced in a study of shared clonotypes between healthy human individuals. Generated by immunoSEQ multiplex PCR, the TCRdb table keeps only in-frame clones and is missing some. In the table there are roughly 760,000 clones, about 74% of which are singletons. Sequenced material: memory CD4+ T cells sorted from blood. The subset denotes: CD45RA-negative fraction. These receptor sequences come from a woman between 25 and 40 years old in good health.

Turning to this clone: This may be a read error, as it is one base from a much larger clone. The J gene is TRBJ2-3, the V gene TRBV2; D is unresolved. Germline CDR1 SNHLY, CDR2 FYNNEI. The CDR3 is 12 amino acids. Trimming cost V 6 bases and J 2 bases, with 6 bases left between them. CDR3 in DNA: TGTGCCAGCAGCTACAACACAGATACGCAGTATTTT. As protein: CASSYNTDTQYF. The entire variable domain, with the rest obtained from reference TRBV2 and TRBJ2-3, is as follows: EPEVTQTPSHQVTQMGQEVILRCVPISNHLYFYWYRQILGQKVEFLVSFYNNEISEKSEIFDDQFSVERPDGSNFTLKIRSTKLEDSAMYFCASSYNTDTQYFGPGTRLTVL.

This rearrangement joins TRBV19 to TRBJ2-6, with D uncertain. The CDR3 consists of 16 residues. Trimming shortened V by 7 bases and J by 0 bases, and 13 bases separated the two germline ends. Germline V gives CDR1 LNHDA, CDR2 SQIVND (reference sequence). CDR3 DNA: TGTGCCAGTAACGGACGAATTAGCTCTGGGGCCAACGTCCTGACTTTC. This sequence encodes CASNGRISSGANVLTF.

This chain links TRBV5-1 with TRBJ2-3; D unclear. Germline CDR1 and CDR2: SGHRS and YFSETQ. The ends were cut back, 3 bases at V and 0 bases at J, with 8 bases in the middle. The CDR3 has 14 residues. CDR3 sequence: CASSSSVSTDTQYF. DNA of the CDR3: TGCGCCAGCAGCTCTTCCGTTAGCACAGATACGCAGTATTTT.

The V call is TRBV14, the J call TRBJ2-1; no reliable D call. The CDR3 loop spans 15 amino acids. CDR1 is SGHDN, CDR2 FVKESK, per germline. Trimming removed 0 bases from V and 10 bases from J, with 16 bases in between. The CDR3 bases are TGTGCCAGCAGCCAAGATCATGCGGCGCTAAGCGAGCAGTTCTTC. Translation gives CASSQDHAALSEQFF.

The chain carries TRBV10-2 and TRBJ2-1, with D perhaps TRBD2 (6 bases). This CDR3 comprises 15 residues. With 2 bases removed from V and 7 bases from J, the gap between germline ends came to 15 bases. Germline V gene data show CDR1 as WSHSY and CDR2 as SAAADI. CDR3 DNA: TGCGCCAGCAGTGAGGGAGGGAAGATCGTAAATGAGCAGTTCTTC. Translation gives CASSEGGKIVNEQFF.

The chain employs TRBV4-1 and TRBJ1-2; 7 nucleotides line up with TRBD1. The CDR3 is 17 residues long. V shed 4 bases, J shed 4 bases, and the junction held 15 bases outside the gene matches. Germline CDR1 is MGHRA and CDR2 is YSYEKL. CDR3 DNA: TGCGCCAGCAGCCCGTCAGGGGGAATCAAAGGGGGCTATGGCTACACCTTC. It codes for CASSPSGGIKGGYGYTF.

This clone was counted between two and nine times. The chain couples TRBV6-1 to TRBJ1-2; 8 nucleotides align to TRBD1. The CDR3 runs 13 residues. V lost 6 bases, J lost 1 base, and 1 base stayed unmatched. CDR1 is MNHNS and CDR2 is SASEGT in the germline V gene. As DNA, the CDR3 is TGTGCCAGCAGGACAGGGGTTAACTATGGCTACACCTTC. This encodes CASRTGVNYGYTF.

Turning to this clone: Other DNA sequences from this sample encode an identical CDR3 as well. Here the CDR3 DNA reads TGCGCCAGCAGCTTGGTTCAGGGCCCTAGCACAGATACGCAGTATTTT. Amino acid sequence: CASSLVQGPSTDTQYF. V and J are TRBV5-1 and TRBJ2-3, with D possibly matching TRBD1 (5 bases). V was clipped by 0 bases and J by 0 bases, with 11 bases between them. The CDR3 consists of 16 residues. Germline CDR1 and CDR2: SGHRS and YFSETQ.

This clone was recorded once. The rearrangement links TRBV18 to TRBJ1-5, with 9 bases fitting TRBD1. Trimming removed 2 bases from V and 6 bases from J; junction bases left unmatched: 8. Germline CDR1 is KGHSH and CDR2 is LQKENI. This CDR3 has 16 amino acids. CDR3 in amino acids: CASSPRGQGAGQPQHF. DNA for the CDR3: TGTGCCAGCTCACCAAGGGGACAGGGCGCAGGTCAGCCCCAGCATTTT. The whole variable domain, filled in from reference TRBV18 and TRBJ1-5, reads NAGVMQNPRHLVRRRGQEARLRCSPMKGHSHVYWYRQLPEEGLKFMVYLQKENIIDESGMPKERFSAEFPKEGPSILRIQQVVRGDSAAYFCASSPRGQGAGQPQHFGDGTRLSIL.

The CDR3 is CASSAPGLATYEQYF. CDR3 coding DNA: TGTGCCAGCAGTGCACCGGGACTAGCGACCTACGAGCAGTACTTC. The rearrangement uses TRBV27 and TRBJ2-7, with 10 bases identical to TRBD2. Germline-derived CDR1 and CDR2 are MNHEY and SMNVEV (reference sequence). V was clipped by 5 bases and J by 2 bases; unmatched bases: 6. CDR3 length equals 15 residues.

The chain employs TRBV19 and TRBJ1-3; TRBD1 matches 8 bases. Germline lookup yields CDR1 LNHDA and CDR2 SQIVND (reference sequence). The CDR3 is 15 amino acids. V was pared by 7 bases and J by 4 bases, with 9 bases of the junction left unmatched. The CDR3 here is CASNSGQGTGNTIYF. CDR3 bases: TGTGCCAGTAACTCCGGACAGGGAACCGGAAACACCATATATTTT.